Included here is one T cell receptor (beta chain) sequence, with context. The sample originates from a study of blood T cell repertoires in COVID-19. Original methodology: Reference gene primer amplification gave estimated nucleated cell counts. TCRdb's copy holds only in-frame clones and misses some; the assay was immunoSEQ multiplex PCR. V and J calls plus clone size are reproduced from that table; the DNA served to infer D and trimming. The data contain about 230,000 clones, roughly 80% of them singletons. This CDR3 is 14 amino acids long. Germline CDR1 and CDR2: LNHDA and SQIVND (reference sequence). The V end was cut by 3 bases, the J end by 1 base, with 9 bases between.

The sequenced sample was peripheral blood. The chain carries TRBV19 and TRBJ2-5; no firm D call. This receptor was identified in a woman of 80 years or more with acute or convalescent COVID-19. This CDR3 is CASSIMSSQETQYF. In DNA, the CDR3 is TGTGCCAGTAGTATCATGAGTTCCCAAGAGACCCAGTACTTC.